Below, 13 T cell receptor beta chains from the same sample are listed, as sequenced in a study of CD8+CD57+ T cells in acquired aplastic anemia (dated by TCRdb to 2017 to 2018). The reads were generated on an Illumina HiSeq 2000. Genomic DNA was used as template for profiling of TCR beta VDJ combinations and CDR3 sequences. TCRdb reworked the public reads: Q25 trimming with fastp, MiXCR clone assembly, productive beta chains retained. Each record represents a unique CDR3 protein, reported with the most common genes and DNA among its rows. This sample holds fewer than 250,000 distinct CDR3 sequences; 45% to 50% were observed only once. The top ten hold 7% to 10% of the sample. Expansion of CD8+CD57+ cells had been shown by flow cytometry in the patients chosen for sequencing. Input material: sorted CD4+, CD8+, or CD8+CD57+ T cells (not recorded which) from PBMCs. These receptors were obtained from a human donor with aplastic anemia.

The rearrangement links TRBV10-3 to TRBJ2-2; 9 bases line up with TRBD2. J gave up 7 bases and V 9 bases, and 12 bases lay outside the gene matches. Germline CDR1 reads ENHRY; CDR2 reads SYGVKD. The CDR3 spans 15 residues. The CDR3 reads CAIGSGGPFGGELFF. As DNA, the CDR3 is TGTGCCATTGGTAGCGGGGGCCCCTTTGGCGGGGAGCTGTTTTTT.

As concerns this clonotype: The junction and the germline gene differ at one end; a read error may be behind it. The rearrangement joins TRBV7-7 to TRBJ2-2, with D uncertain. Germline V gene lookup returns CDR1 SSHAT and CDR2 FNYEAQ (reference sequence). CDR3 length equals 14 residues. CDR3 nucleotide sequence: TGTGCTAGCAGCCCAATAAATGGGGCCGGGGAGCTGTTTTTT. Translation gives CASSPINGAGELFF.

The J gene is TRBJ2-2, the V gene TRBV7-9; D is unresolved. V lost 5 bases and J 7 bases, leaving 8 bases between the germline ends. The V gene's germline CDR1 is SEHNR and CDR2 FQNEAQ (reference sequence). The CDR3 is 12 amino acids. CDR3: CASSPLFGELFF. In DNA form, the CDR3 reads TGTGCCAGCAGCCCCCTTTTCGGGGAGCTGTTTTTT.

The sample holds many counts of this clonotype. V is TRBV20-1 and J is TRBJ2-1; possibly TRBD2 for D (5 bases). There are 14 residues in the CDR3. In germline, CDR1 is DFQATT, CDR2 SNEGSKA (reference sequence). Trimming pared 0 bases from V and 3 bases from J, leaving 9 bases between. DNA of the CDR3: TGCAGTGCTAGAGAGGAGGACTTCTACAATGAGCAGTTCTTC. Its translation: CSAREEDFYNEQFF.

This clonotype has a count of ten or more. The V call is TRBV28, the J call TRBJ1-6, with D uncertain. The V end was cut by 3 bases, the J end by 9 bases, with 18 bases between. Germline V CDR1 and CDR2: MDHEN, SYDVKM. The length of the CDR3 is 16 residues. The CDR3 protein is CASSLGLGRLSSPLHF. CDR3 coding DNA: TGTGCCAGCAGTTTGGGCCTAGGCAGGCTAAGTTCACCCCTCCACTTT.

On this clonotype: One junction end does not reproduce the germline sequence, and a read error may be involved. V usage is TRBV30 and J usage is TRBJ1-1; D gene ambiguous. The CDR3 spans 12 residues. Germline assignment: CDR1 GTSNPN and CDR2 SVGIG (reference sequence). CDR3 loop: CAWWRENTEASF. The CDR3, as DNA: TGTGCCTGGTGGAGGGAGAACACTGAAGCTTCCTTT.

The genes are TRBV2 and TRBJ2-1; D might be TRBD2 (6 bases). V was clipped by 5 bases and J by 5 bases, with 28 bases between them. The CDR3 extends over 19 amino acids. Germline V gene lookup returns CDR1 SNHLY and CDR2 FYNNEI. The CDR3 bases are TGTGCCAGCAGTTACTCTATTGTCCCGGTGATGGCGGGAAACAATGAGCAGTTCTTC. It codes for CASSYSIVPVMAGNNEQFF.

The DNA of the CDR3 is TGCAGCGTTGAAGCGGGAGATAGGGAGCAGTACTTC. It codes for CSVEAGDREQYF. This chain joins TRBV29-1 and TRBJ2-7; tentatively, D is TRBD2 (6 bases). V was shortened by 1 base and J by 7 bases, with 11 bases between the two germline ends. Germline V gene sequence: CDR1 SQVTM, CDR2 ANQGSEA. The CDR3 is made up of 12 amino acids.

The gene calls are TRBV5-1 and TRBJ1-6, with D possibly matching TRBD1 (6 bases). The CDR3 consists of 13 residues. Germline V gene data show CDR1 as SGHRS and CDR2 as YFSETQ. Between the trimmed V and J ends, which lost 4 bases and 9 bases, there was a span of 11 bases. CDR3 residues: CASSQRGGSPLHF. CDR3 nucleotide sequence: TGCGCCAGCAGCCAGAGAGGGGGTTCACCCCTCCACTTT.

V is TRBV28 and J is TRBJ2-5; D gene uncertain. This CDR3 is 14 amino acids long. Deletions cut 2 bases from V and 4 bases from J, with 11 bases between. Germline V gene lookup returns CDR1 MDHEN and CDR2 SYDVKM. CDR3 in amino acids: CASSLTGPVETQYF. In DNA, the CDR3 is TGTGCCAGCAGTTTAACGGGTCCCGTAGAGACCCAGTACTTC.

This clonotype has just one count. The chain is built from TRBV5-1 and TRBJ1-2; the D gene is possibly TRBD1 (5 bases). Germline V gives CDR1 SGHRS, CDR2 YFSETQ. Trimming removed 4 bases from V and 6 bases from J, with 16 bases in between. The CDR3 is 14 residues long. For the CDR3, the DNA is TGCGCCAGCAGCGAGGGTGGGCAGGGTAATGGCTACACCTTC. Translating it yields CASSEGGQGNGYTF. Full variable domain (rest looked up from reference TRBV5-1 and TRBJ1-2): KAGVTQTPRYLIKTRGQQVTLSCSPISGHRSVSWYQQTPGQGLQFLFEYFSETQRNKGNFPGRFSGRQFSNSRSEMNVSTLELGDSALYLCASSEGGQGNGYTFGSGTRLTVV.

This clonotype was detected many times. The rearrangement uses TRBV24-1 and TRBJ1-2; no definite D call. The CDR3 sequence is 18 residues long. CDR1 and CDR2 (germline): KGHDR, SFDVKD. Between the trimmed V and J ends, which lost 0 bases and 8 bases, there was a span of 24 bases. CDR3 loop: CATSDLRGYYARSGGYTF. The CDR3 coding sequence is TGTGCCACCAGTGATTTGAGAGGCTATTACGCGAGATCGGGAGGCTACACCTTC.

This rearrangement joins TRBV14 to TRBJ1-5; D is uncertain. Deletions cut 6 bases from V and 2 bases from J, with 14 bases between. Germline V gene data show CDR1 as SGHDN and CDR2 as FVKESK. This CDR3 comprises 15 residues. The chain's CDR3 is CASSLRPDGNQPQHF. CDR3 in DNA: TGTGCCAGCAGTTTACGGCCCGACGGCAATCAGCCCCAGCATTTT. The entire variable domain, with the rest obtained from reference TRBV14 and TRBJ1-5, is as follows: EAGVTQFPSHSVIEKGQTVTLRCDPISGHDNLYWYRRVMGKEIKFLLHFVKESKQDESGMPNNRFLAERTGGTYSTLKVQPAELEDSGVYFCASSLRPDGNQPQHFGDGTRLSIL.